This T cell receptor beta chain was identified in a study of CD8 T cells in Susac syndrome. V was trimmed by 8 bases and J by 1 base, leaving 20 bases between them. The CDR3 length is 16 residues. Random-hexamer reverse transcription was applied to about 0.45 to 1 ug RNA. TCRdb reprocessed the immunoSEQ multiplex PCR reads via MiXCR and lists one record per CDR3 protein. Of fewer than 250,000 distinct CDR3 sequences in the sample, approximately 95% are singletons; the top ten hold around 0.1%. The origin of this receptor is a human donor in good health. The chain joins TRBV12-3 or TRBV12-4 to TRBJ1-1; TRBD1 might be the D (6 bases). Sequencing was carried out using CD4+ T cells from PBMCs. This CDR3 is CASRASGAVENTEAFF. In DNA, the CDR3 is TGTGCCAGCCGGGCCTCGGGGGCCGTCGAGAACACTGAAGCTTTCTTT.